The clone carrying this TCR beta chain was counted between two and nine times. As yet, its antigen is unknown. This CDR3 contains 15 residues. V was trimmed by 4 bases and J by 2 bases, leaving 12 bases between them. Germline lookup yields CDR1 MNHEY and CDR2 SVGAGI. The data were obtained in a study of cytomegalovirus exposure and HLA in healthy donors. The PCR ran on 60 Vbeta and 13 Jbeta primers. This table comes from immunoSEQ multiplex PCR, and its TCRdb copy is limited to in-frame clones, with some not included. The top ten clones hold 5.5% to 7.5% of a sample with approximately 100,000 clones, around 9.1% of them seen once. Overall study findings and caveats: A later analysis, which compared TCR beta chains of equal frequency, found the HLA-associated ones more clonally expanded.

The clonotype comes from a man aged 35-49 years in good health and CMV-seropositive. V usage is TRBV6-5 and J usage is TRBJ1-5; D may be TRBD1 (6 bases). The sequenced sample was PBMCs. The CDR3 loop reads CASSSQGRGNQPQHF. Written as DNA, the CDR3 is TGTGCCAGCAGTTCACAGGGTAGGGGCAATCAGCCCCAGCATTTT.